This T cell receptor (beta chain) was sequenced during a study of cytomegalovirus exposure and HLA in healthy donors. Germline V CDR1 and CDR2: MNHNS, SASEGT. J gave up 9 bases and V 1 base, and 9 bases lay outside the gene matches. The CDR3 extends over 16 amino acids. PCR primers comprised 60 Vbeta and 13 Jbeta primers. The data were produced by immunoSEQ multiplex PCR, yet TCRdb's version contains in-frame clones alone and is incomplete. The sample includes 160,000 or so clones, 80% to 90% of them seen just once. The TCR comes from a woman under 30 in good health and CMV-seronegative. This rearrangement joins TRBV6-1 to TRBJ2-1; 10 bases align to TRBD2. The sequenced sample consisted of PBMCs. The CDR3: CASSEESSGGLGEQFF. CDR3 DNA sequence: TGTGCCAGCAGTGAAGAATCTAGCGGGGGCTTAGGTGAGCAGTTCTTC.